These 29 T cell receptor beta chains originate from one sample sequenced in a study of T cells in Graves' hyperthyroidism and ophthalmopathy. TCR beta CDR3 sequences were amplified from RNA transcripts. Using the HTBI primer set, a first-round RT-PCR was run on the TCR CDR3. In TCRdb, the multiplex PCR reads were re-called with MiXCR into one record per CDR3 protein. The sample comprises hundreds of thousands of distinct CDR3 sequences, 15% to 20% of which are singletons, and 55% to 60% rests with the top ten. Material for sequencing was blood. These receptors were taken from a woman aged 60-75 years with Graves' ophthalmopathy.

In this sample, this clonotype turned up a few times. This could be a read error, since a much larger clone is one nucleotide away. The J gene is TRBJ2-1, the V gene TRBV5-1, with TRBD1 as a possible D gene (5 bases). The CDR3 totals 14 residues. Germline V gives CDR1 SGHRS, CDR2 YFSETQ. The V end lost 7 bases, the J end lost 9 bases, and 20 bases lay between the germline ends. Here the CDR3 reads CASAPKGVVSEQFF. CDR3 bases: TGCGCCAGCGCCCCAAAAGGGGTAGTCAGTGAGCAGTTCTTC. The full variable domain, rest sourced from reference TRBV5-1 and TRBJ2-1, is KAGVTQTPRYLIKTRGQQVTLSCSPISGHRSVSWYQQTPGQGLQFLFEYFSETQRNKGNFPGRFSGRQFSNSRSEMNVSTLELGDSALYLCASAPKGVVSEQFFGPGTRLTVL.

Ten or more counts support this clonotype. The chain combines TRBV29-1 with TRBJ1-2; 7 positions agree with TRBD1. With 0 bases clipped from V and 4 bases from J, the junction kept 5 bases outside the gene matches. Germline V CDR1 and CDR2: SQVTM, ANQGSEA. This CDR3 contains 14 residues. The CDR3 sequence is CSVEEAGGGYGYTF. The CDR3 nucleotides are TGCAGCGTTGAAGAAGCAGGGGGGGGCTATGGCTACACCTTC.

This clonotype was recorded a few times. The CDR3 here is CASSLGLQGNQPQHF. Here the CDR3 DNA reads TGTGCCAGCAGCTTAGGGTTACAGGGGAATCAGCCCCAGCATTTT. The V and J genes are TRBV7-2 and TRBJ1-5; the match to TRBD1 covers 7 bases. Trimming at V came to 1 base and at J to 4 bases, leaving 4 bases not matched to a gene. This CDR3 has 15 residues. The germline V gene has CDR1 SGHTA and CDR2 FQGNSA.

The chain uses TRBV18 and TRBJ1-5; D not certain. V was trimmed by 2 bases and J by 0 bases, leaving 20 bases between them. This CDR3 spans 19 amino acids. Germline V gives CDR1 KGHSH, CDR2 LQKENI. The CDR3 DNA is TGTGCCAGCTCACCATCTTCCGTAGCAGGAGCTTATAGCAATCAGCCCCAGCATTTT. This translates into CASSPSSVAGAYSNQPQHF.

This clonotype was counted at least ten times. The chain links TRBV11-1 to TRBJ2-7; 7 bases map to TRBD2. Germline V gene sequence: CDR1 SGHAT, CDR2 FQDESV (reference sequence). The CDR3 totals 16 residues. V was clipped by 4 bases and J by 2 bases; unmatched bases: 11. CDR3 residues: CASSSVAGVNTYEQYF. Written as DNA, the CDR3 is TGTGCCAGCAGCTCCGTTGCGGGAGTCAACACCTACGAGCAGTACTTC.

This clonotype was seen many times. This chain uses TRBV11-3 with TRBJ2-2; 7 bases fit TRBD1. Germline CDR1 SGHNT, CDR2 YENEEA. The CDR3 is 15 residues long. J gave up 6 bases and V 2 bases, and 6 bases lay outside the gene matches. Here the CDR3 reads CASSLSPTGAGELFF. DNA for the CDR3: TGTGCCAGCAGCTTAAGCCCTACAGGGGCCGGGGAGCTGTTTTTT. The complete variable domain, with remaining parts taken from reference TRBV11-3 and TRBJ2-2, reads EAGVVQSPRYKIIEKKQPVAFWCNPISGHNTLYWYLQNLGQGPELLIRYENEEAVDDSQLPKDRFSAERLKGVDSTLKIQPAELGDSAVYLCASSLSPTGAGELFFGEGSRLTVL.

This clonotype has at least ten counts. The chain uses TRBV18 and TRBJ2-3; D is perhaps TRBD1 (5 bases). Trimming took off 4 bases at V and 3 bases at J, with 11 bases between the two ends. CDR3 length: 14 amino acids. Germline V gene sequence: CDR1 KGHSH, CDR2 LQKENI. The CDR3 spells CASSQGVRTDTQYF. The CDR3 DNA follows: TGTGCCAGCTCACAAGGGGTTAGAACAGATACGCAGTATTTT. Supplemented by reference TRBV18 and TRBJ2-3, the full variable domain reads NAGVMQNPRHLVRRRGQEARLRCSPMKGHSHVYWYRQLPEEGLKFMVYLQKENIIDESGMPKERFSAEFPKEGPSILRIQQVVRGDSAAYFCASSQGVRTDTQYFGPGTRLTVL.

This clonotype was recorded a few times. This rearrangement joins TRBV27 to TRBJ1-2, with 8 nucleotides matching TRBD1. The trim removed 6 bases at V and 2 bases at J, leaving 11 bases unmatched. CDR1 and CDR2 (germline): MNHEY, SMNVEV (reference sequence). This CDR3 has 16 residues. DNA for the CDR3: TGTGCCAGCAGCCGATTACCAGGGGGCTCGAACTATGGCTACACCTTC. Its translation: CASSRLPGGSNYGYTF.

The J gene is TRBJ1-3, the V gene TRBV5-5; maybe TRBD1 (5 bases). V was clipped by 4 bases and J by 8 bases, with 19 bases between them. The CDR3 length is 15 residues. Germline CDR1 and CDR2: SGHKS and YYEKEE (reference sequence). The CDR3 DNA is TGTGCCAGCAGCAGCAAGGGATCAACGGGGGACACCATATATTTT. Protein product: CASSSKGSTGDTIYF.

This clonotype was counted ten times or more. This sequence joins TRBV6-2 or TRBV6-3 and TRBJ2-7; D unclear. CDR1 MNHEY and CDR2 SVGEGT come from the germline V gene. Trimming left V 4 bases short and J 7 bases short, with 11 bases between. The CDR3 length is 12 residues. This CDR3 is CASSSPPWEQYF. CDR3 nucleotides: TGTGCCAGCAGTTCCCCCCCATGGGAGCAGTACTTC.

CDR3 residues: CASSLGGGRTGSSSETQYF. The DNA of the CDR3 is TGTGCCAGCAGCTTAGGGGGGGGGAGAACAGGGAGTTCTTCAGAGACCCAGTACTTC. The chain has TRBV7-8 and TRBJ2-5; D perhaps matches TRBD2 (7 bases). V lost 1 base and J lost 4, with 25 bases in between. The CDR3 loop spans 19 amino acids. The germline V gene encodes CDR1 SGHVS and CDR2 FQNEAQ.

This clonotype was counted many times. The chain carries TRBV6-2 or TRBV6-3 and TRBJ1-1; 11 bases fit TRBD1. CDR3 length equals 16 residues. The ends lost 3 bases at V and 4 bases at J; junction bases unmatched: 7. In germline, CDR1 is MNHEY, CDR2 SVGEGT. The CDR3 loop is CASSYWTGGISTEAFF. The DNA for the CDR3 is TGTGCCAGCAGTTATTGGACAGGGGGCATTAGCACTGAAGCTTTCTTT.

V usage is TRBV20-1 and J usage is TRBJ2-5; the D is unclear. The CDR3 length is 15 residues. CDR1 is DFQATT and CDR2 is SNEGSKA in the germline V gene (reference sequence). V was clipped by 0 bases and J by 2 bases, with 13 bases between them. CDR3 coding DNA: TGCAGTGCTAGAGATCTAATGGGGATACAAGAGACCCAGTACTTC. Translating gives CSARDLMGIQETQYF.

This clonotype has more than one count but fewer than ten. The rearrangement joins TRBV4-2 to TRBJ2-7; 7 bases line up with TRBD1. From germline, CDR1 is LGHNA and CDR2 YNFKEQ. The CDR3 runs to 15 residues. V was pared by 8 bases and J by 1 base, with 11 bases of the junction left unmatched. The CDR3 DNA is TGTGCCAGCCGGGGTCGGGACAGATTATCCTACGAGCAGTACTTC. Translated, it gives CASRGRDRLSYEQYF.

This clonotype was recorded many times. This chain joins TRBV6-2 or TRBV6-3 and TRBJ1-1; D might be TRBD1 (6 bases). The V gene lost 6 bases and the J gene lost 3 bases, with 11 bases spanning the gap. The CDR3 spans 13 residues. The germline V gene has CDR1 MNHEY and CDR2 SVGEGT. The chain's CDR3 is CASSRTAYTEAFF. DNA for the CDR3: TGTGCCAGCAGCCGGACAGCTTACACTGAAGCTTTCTTT.

This clonotype appeared many times. This chain's CDR3 is CASIKQGSTEAFF. The CDR3 DNA reads as TGTGCCAGCATTAAACAGGGTAGCACTGAAGCTTTCTTT. The chain uses TRBV6-1 and TRBJ1-1, with D possibly TRBD1 on 6 matching bases. The ends were cut back, 7 bases at V and 4 bases at J, with 13 bases in the middle. The germline V gene encodes CDR1 MNHNS and CDR2 SASEGT. The CDR3 loop spans 13 amino acids.

This clonotype was counted many times. The chain is built from TRBV2 and TRBJ1-5; D is possibly TRBD1 (5 bases). The germline V gene has CDR1 SNHLY and CDR2 FYNNEI. Deletions cut 3 bases from V and 3 bases from J, with 12 bases between. This CDR3 comprises 15 residues. The CDR3 DNA is TGTGCCAGCAGTGAGTTTGGCAGGGACAATCAGCCCCAGCATTTT. It encodes CASSEFGRDNQPQHF.

As DNA, the CDR3 is TGTGCCAGCAGCTTGTCCCGAGGGGGCCCCAACACTGAAGCTTTCTTT. Its protein product is CASSLSRGGPNTEAFF. The V and J genes are TRBV5-4 and TRBJ1-1, with 7 bases fitting TRBD1. The germline gives CDR1 SGHNT, CDR2 YYREEE (reference sequence). The J segment lost 2 bases and the V segment lost 1 base, leaving 8 bases of the junction unmatched. The CDR3 is 16 amino acids. The full variable domain, completed using reference TRBV5-4 and TRBJ1-1, is ETGVTQSPTHLIKTRGQQVTLRCSSQSGHNTVSWYQQALGQGPQFIFQYYREEENGRGNFPPRFSGLQFPNYSSELNVNALELDDSALYLCASSLSRGGPNTEAFFGQGTRLTVV.

This clonotype was seen ten or more times. The chain is built from TRBV27 and TRBJ1-6; D gene uncertain. This CDR3 comprises 12 residues. Trimming shortened V by 6 bases and J by 5 bases, and 5 bases separated the two germline ends. Germline assignment: CDR1 MNHEY and CDR2 SMNVEV (reference sequence). The CDR3 is CASSPNNSPLHF. The CDR3 DNA follows: TGTGCCAGCAGCCCCAATAATTCACCCCTCCACTTT.

This clonotype occurred many times. The chain is built from TRBV28 and TRBJ1-5; D is perhaps TRBD1 (6 bases). V shed 7 bases and J shed 3 bases, with 10 bases lying between them. This CDR3 spans 13 amino acids. CDR1 and CDR2 (germline): MDHEN, SYDVKM. CDR3 region: CASKQGFNQPQHF. CDR3 coding DNA: TGTGCCAGCAAGCAGGGGTTCAATCAGCCCCAGCATTTT.

On this clonotype: At one of its ends the junction is not consistent with the germline gene, which may arise from a read error. The chain uses TRBV7-7 and TRBJ2-1, with D uncertain. Germline lookup yields CDR1 SSHAT and CDR2 FNYEAQ (reference sequence). The CDR3 consists of 14 residues. CDR3 nucleotide sequence: TGTGCTAGCAGCTCCCGACTTGGGAACAATGAGCAGTTCTTC. Translation: CASSSRLGNNEQFF.

This clonotype was recorded a few times. The chain couples TRBV7-9 to TRBJ2-1; D might be TRBD1 (5 bases). CDR3 size: 15 residues. The germline gives CDR1 SEHNR, CDR2 FQNEAQ (reference sequence). V was trimmed by 3 bases and J by 4 bases, leaving 13 bases between them. The CDR3 region is CASSFQGAIYNEQFF. As DNA, the CDR3 is TGTGCCAGCAGCTTTCAGGGTGCCATTTACAATGAGCAGTTCTTC.

The chain joins TRBV6-1 to TRBJ2-1, with D maybe TRBD1 (8 bases). The V end lost 4 bases, the J end lost 14 bases, and 12 bases lay between the germline ends. The germline V gene has CDR1 MNHNS and CDR2 SASEGT. The CDR3 runs to 11 residues. The CDR3 DNA reads as TGTGCCAGCAGTGGGACAGGGAGGGAGTTCTTC. Residues: CASSGTGREFF.

This clonotype came up many times. V and J are TRBV5-1 and TRBJ1-3, with D uncertain. The V gene's germline CDR1 is SGHRS and CDR2 YFSETQ. CDR3 length: 15 residues. V was cut by 4 bases and J by 3 bases, with 14 bases left in between. The CDR3 here is CASSPRWHDGNTIYF. The CDR3 coding sequence is TGCGCCAGCAGCCCAAGGTGGCACGATGGAAACACCATATATTTT. Looking up the rest from reference TRBV5-1 and TRBJ1-3 gives the full variable domain: KAGVTQTPRYLIKTRGQQVTLSCSPISGHRSVSWYQQTPGQGLQFLFEYFSETQRNKGNFPGRFSGRQFSNSRSEMNVSTLELGDSALYLCASSPRWHDGNTIYFGEGSWLTVV.

This clonotype was detected ten times or more. The gene calls are TRBV6-2 or TRBV6-3 and TRBJ1-1; possibly TRBD1 for D (6 bases). The CDR3 is made up of 17 amino acids. Trimming left V 5 bases short and J 4 bases short, with 23 bases between. Germline V gene lookup returns CDR1 MNHEY and CDR2 SVGEGT. CDR3 loop: CASSRIQGFSLSTEAFF. The DNA for the CDR3 is TGTGCCAGCAGTCGCATCCAGGGGTTCAGTCTCAGCACTGAAGCTTTCTTT.

This clonotype has ten or more counts. The chain uses TRBV20-1 and TRBJ2-5, with 10 bases matching TRBD2. V was pared by 0 bases and J by 4 bases, with 8 bases of the junction left unmatched. CDR3 length equals 16 residues. Germline V CDR1 and CDR2: DFQATT, SNEGSKA (reference sequence). CDR3 protein: CSAREYLAGDGETQYF. CDR3 DNA: TGCAGTGCTAGAGAGTATCTAGCGGGAGATGGAGAGACCCAGTACTTC.

This clonotype was seen more than once but under ten times. The CDR3 DNA follows: TGCGCCAGCAGCCAAAGGCTGGCGGGAACCCAAGAGACCCAGTACTTC. It is translated as CASSQRLAGTQETQYF. The chain recombines TRBV4-1 with TRBJ2-5; D possibly corresponds to TRBD2 (6 bases). Germline V CDR1 and CDR2: MGHRA, YSYEKL. The CDR3 is made up of 16 amino acids. With 2 bases removed from V and 1 base from J, the gap between germline ends came to 14 bases.

This clonotype was recorded at least ten times. This sequence joins TRBV6-1 and TRBJ1-4; the D gene is possibly TRBD1 (5 bases). CDR1 is MNHNS and CDR2 is SASEGT in the germline V gene. V was pared by 8 bases and J by 13 bases, with 17 bases between. This CDR3 contains 12 residues. The CDR3 DNA reads TGTGCCAGCTCCACCGGGCAGGGCAGACTGTTTTTT. This encodes CASSTGQGRLFF.

This clonotype was picked up many times. The chain carries TRBV7-9 and TRBJ2-1; TRBD2 aligns across 9 bases. Looked up from germline, CDR1 is SEHNR and CDR2 is FQNEAQ (reference sequence). J was trimmed by 1 base and V by 0 bases; bases with no gene match: 1. The CDR3 covers 16 residues. The CDR3 loop is CASSLALAGSYNEQFF. CDR3 coding DNA: TGTGCCAGCAGCTTAGCTCTAGCGGGGTCCTACAATGAGCAGTTCTTC.